This T cell receptor (beta chain) derives from a study of control samples from healthy donors and cancer patients. V lost 4 bases and J 11 bases, leaving 14 bases between the germline ends. From germline, CDR1 is SQVTM and CDR2 ANQGSEA. This CDR3 contains 11 residues. Some clones are missing from TCRdb's copy, which holds only in-frame ones; the method was immunoSEQ multiplex PCR. The table shows 40,000 to 50,000 clones, with roughly 92% occurring only once. V gene TRBV29-1 combines with J gene TRBJ1-1; no firm D call. The sequenced sample consisted of PBMCs. The TCR originated in a woman aged 50 to 60 with head and neck cancer. The CDR3 reads CSVVGVGLAFF. The CDR3 coding sequence is TGCAGCGTTGTGGGTGTAGGGCTCGCTTTCTTT.